This TCR beta chain was profiled in a study of cytomegalovirus exposure and HLA in healthy donors. CDR3 length: 12 amino acids. V lost 8 bases and J 3 bases, leaving 10 bases between the germline ends. Germline V gene lookup returns CDR1 MNHEY and CDR2 SVGAGI. General study points: Three CMV-associated chains proved CMV antigen-specific in vitro.

With regard to this clone: Its cognate antigen is unknown.

The PCR employed 60 Vbeta primers together with 13 Jbeta primers. Using immunoSEQ multiplex PCR, the repertoire was profiled, and TCRdb retains in-frame clones only, with some absent. This repertoire shows around 140,000 clones, around nine tenths found once; its top ten account for less than 5.5%. The TCR sequence derives from a woman in her twenties or thirties in good health and CMV-seronegative. The chain carries TRBV6-5 and TRBJ1-2; D gene unclear. The sample comprised PBMCs. CDR3 loop: CASASLDYGYTF. The CDR3 DNA reads TGTGCCAGCGCGTCCCTCGACTATGGCTACACCTTC.